This TCR beta chain was sequenced for a study of blood T cells in healthy people across ages. Sample-barcoded 5' priming and a J-beta primer mix drove a second PCR of about 6 to 12 cycles. Per sample, CDR3-containing paired-end reads numbered at least 2.5 million. TCRdb reprocessed the 5' RACE reads via MiXCR and lists one record per CDR3 protein. The sample holds about 540,000 distinct CDR3 sequences, less than 25% seen once. The CDR3 is made up of 13 amino acids. V shed 6 bases and J 4 bases; nucleotides not matched to a gene: 4. Germline CDR1 reads MNHEY; CDR2 reads SMNVEV (reference sequence). Each donor supplied ten milliliters of peripheral blood. A minimum of 7 million PBMCs was isolated per sample. This clonotype was detected a few times. Another study also made use of these data, one on T cells of mothers and their children. That work contributes: Each mother yielded more than 9 million TCR beta CDR3 reads. Each child yielded around 2.9 million reads.

This receptor was taken from a boy aged 10-17 years in good health. The specimen was blood. The chain uses TRBV27 and TRBJ1-2; 8 bases align to TRBD1. The CDR3 sequence is CASRPTGVYGYTF. The CDR3 DNA follows: TGTGCCAGCAGACCGACAGGGGTCTATGGCTACACCTTC.